A selection of T cell receptor beta chains follows, all from one sample in a study of chemoradiotherapy in HPV16-positive cancers. Generated by immunoSEQ multiplex PCR, the TCRdb table keeps only in-frame clones and is missing some. The repertoire holds more than 35,000 clones, with more than 65% as singletons. Sequencing used blood, obtained from a patient who underwent chemoradiotherapy. Source of these receptors: a human donor with HPV-associated anogenital cancer. CDR3s include the opening cysteine and the closing phenylalanine or tryptophan. The order of the fields is J gene, V gene, CDR3 protein.

TRBJ2-7,TRBV19,CASSVNRVGEQYF
TRBJ1-1,TRBV11-2,CASSRRDRGGELRAFF
TRBJ1-6,TRBV7-8,CASSPGTVYSPLHF
TRBJ2-7,TRBV6-6,CASRPGGQAYEQYF
TRBJ2-7,TRBV19,CASTPGQASSYEQYF
TRBJ2-5,TRBV5-8,CASSWDKETQYF
TRBJ1-5,TRBV2,CASRKTDRGLRGNQPQHF
TRBJ1-6,TRBV5-1,CASSSDPPGAYSPLHF
TRBJ2-7,TRBV28,CAISDVLYEQYF
TRBJ2-7,TRBV7-9,CASSLAQGPYEQYF
TRBJ1-2,TRBV27,CASSLTGLGPSGYTF
TRBJ2-3,TRBV18,CASSSGPSDTQYF
TRBJ2-7,TRBV11-2,CASSSLYEQYF
TRBJ2-7,TRBV7-9,CASSLRTGYDEQYF
TRBJ1-2,TRBV6-5,CASSHVGESYGYTF
TRBJ1-5,TRBV7-2,CASSLVGGQASNQPQHF
TRBJ2-5,TRBV5-1,CASSLATGQETQYF